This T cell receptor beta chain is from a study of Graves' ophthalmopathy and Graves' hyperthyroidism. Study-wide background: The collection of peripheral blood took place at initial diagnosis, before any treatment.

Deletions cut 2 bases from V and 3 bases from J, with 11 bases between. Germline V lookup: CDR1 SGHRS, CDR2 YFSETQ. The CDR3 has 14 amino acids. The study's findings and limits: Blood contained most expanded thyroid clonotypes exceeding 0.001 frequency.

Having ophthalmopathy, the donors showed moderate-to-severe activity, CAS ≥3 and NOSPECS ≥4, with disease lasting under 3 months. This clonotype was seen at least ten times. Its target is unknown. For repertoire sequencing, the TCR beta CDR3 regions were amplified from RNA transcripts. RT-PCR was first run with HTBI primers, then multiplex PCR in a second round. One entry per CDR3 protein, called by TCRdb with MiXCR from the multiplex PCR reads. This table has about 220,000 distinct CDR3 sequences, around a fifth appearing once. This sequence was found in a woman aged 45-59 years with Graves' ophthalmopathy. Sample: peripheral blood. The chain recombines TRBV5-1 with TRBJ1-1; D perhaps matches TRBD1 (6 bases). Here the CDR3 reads CASSLGGGHTEAFF. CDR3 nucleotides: TGCGCCAGCAGCTTAGGGGGGGGCCACACTGAAGCTTTCTTT. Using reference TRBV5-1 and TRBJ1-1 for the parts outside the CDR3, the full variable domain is KAGVTQTPRYLIKTRGQQVTLSCSPISGHRSVSWYQQTPGQGLQFLFEYFSETQRNKGNFPGRFSGRQFSNSRSEMNVSTLELGDSALYLCASSLGGGHTEAFFGQGTRLTVV.